These 2 T cell receptor beta chains were all obtained from the same sample, sequenced in a study of T cell responses to AZD1222 COVID-19 vaccine (dated by TCRdb to the early 2020s). The sample's time point label, in plain terms: baseline before first vaccination. The library came from the immunoSEQ multiplex PCR assay. TCRdb stores this immuneACCESS table with in-frame sequences only. Part of the clones is absent; in the studies checked, under half of the shortfall reflects unresolved V genes, and no reason is known for the rest. In all, the sample holds about 120,000 clones, and 87% of those were seen once. The biggest ten clones account for about 10% of the sample. The sequences come from peripheral blood, collected on day 0 of AZD1222 vaccination. The receptors here all came from an adult in good health.

The chain combines TRBV18 with TRBJ2-5; D possibly corresponds to TRBD2 (5 bases). The V and J ends lost 6 bases and 5 bases respectively, with 13 bases between them. Germline V gene sequence: CDR1 KGHSH, CDR2 LQKENI. The CDR3 is 13 residues long. In DNA, the CDR3 is TGTGCCAGCTCCCTTGCGGGTGGGGAGACCCAGTACTTC. It translates to CASSLAGGETQYF. The complete variable domain, with remaining parts taken from reference TRBV18 and TRBJ2-5, reads NAGVMQNPRHLVRRRGQEARLRCSPMKGHSHVYWYRQLPEEGLKFMVYLQKENIIDESGMPKERFSAEFPKEGPSILRIQQVVRGDSAAYFCASSLAGGETQYFGPGTRLLVL.

V gene TRBV19 combines with J gene TRBJ1-6; D not resolved. Germline-derived CDR1 and CDR2 are LNHDA and SQIVND (reference sequence). The CDR3 runs 13 residues. Trimming removed 11 bases from V and 5 bases from J, with 13 bases in between. CDR3 bases: TGTGCCGGGATCGCTTTCGATAATTCACCCCTCCACTTT. Residues: CAGIAFDNSPLHF. The complete variable domain, with remaining parts taken from reference TRBV19 and TRBJ1-6, reads DGGITQSPKYLFRKEGQNVTLSCEQNLNHDAMYWYRQDPGQGLRLIYYSQIVNDFQKGDIAEGYSVSREKKESFPLTVTSAQKNPTAFYLCAGIAFDNSPLHFGNGTRLTVT.